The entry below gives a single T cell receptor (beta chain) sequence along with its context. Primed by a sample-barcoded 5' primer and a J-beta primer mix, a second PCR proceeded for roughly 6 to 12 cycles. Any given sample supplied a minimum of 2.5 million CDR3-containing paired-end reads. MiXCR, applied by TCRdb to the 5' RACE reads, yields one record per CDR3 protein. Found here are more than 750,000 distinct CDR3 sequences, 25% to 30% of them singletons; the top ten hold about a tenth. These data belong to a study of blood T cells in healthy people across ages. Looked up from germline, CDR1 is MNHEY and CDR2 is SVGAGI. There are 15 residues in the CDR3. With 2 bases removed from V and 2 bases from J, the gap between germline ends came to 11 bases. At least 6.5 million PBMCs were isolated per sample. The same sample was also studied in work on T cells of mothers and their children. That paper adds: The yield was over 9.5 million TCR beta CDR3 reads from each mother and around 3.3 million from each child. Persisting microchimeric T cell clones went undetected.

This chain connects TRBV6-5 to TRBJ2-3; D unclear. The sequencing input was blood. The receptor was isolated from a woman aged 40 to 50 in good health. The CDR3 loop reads CASSYRDPYTDTQYF. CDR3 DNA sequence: TGTGCCAGCAGTTACCGCGATCCCTACACAGATACGCAGTATTTT.